This is a list of T cell receptor beta chains from one sample in a study of regulatory T cells in long-lasting Graves disease. Via MiXCR, TCRdb re-called the multiplex PCR reads, giving one row per CDR3 protein. The repertoire holds more than 350,000 distinct CDR3 sequences, with around 14% as singletons. The same sample was also studied in work on T cells in Graves' hyperthyroidism and ophthalmopathy.

Material: peripheral blood mononuclear cells (PBMCs), obtained at new diagnosis, from a patient treated with antithyroid drugs. These receptor sequences come from a woman under 40 with Graves disease. Each CDR3 is given with its conserved first and last residue. The D gene is left open where the match is weak. Part of the rows lack a size; the others show once, few, many or a class for expanded clones.

d_call	v_call	clone_size	cdr3_aa
-	TRBV3-1	few	CASSHQTPGELFF
-	TRBV6-2/TRBV6-3	-	CASGRIYEQYF
TRBD1	TRBV5-1	many	CASSLRDRGEAFF
-	TRBV7-2	-	CASSDRTGDGYTF
TRBD1	TRBV28	many	CASSLGQGRREGTDTQYF
-	TRBV18	many	CASSPLGSTNEKLFF
TRBD1	TRBV2	many	CASTAGTGGVTDTQYF
-	TRBV20-1	few	CSAHRDETGELFF
-	TRBV7-3	many	CASSHFVGSYNEQFF
TRBD1	TRBV12-3/TRBV12-4	few	CASSDRVWSDSGNTIYF
-	TRBV7-9	-	CVSSILGDAGETQYF
-	TRBV12-3/TRBV12-4	many	CASSVPYSGFTDTQYF
-	TRBV24-1	-	CATSDGTGRRQETQYF
TRBD1	TRBV5-1	many	CASSTGQAERETQYF
-	TRBV7-2	few	CASSLDYQPQHF
-	TRBV20-1	many	CSAMGGRNTEAFF
-	TRBV11-2	many	CASSLVELGGLSEAFF
-	TRBV6-2/TRBV6-3	few	CASSYPGRSYNEQFF
TRBD2	TRBV6-1	many	CASSPGWGGEQYF
-	TRBV7-9	many	CASSFEVRDSSPTDTQYF
TRBD1	TRBV6-1	many	CASRNRGNTEAFF
TRBD2	TRBV10-2	-	CASSAGLAEQETQYF
-	TRBV24-1	many	CATSGPGPTNYGYTF
-	TRBV12-3/TRBV12-4	few	CASSLGVGGGLEAFF
-	TRBV5-6	many	CASSPVGGNTEAFF
-	TRBV11-2	many	CASTRTRAQETQYF
-	TRBV11-2	-	CASSSPGWGKNTEAFF
TRBD1	TRBV14	many	CASSHRTGVANTEAFF
-	TRBV28	many	CASSFYLVLGSATEAFF